This record covers a single TCR beta chain. Its antigen remains unknown. These data belong to a study of cytomegalovirus exposure and HLA in healthy donors. Study results and caveats: The authors listed 180 or so TCR beta chains as cytomegalovirus-associated.

This CDR3 contains 15 residues. The PCR used 60 Vbeta and 13 Jbeta primers. TCRdb's table, derived via immunoSEQ multiplex PCR, lists solely in-frame clones and lacks some. This sample has about 130,000 clones, with about 70% found just once. This TCR came from a male donor in good health and CMV-seronegative. Input material: PBMCs. V gene TRBV21-1 combines with J gene TRBJ2-7; the D segment call TRBD1 is taken from the table without a DNA check. TRBV21-1 is a pseudogene segment. The chain's CDR3 is CASSPGQKAPYEQYF. Here the CDR3 DNA reads TGTGCCAGCAGCCCGGGACAGAAAGCACCCTACGAGCAGTACTTC.